Each of the 2 T cell receptor beta chains below was sequenced from the same sample in a study of T-cell memory formation after mild COVID-19. TCRdb used MiXCR to reprocess the 5' RACE reads, holding one entry per CDR3 protein. The profile shows about 180,000 distinct CDR3 sequences, approximately 17% of them singletons. The source material was PBMCs or a T cell subset sorted from them (not recorded which). These receptors originate from a young man who had mild COVID-19 (a few samples of this study predate the infection). Cell type and time point are not known.

J is TRBJ2-7 and V is TRBV10-3; weak D call: TRBD1 (5 bases). CDR1 is ENHRY and CDR2 is SYGVKD in the germline V gene. V was pared by 5 bases and J by 5 bases, with 13 bases between. The CDR3 has 13 residues. For the CDR3, the DNA is TGTGCCATCAGTCCTCAGGGATCCCACGAGCAGTACGTC. Amino acid sequence: CAISPQGSHEQYV.

V is TRBV5-6 and J is TRBJ2-7, with unresolved D. Germline V gene data show CDR1 as SGHDT and CDR2 as YYEEEE. V was shortened by 3 bases and J by 1 base, with 11 bases between the two germline ends. This CDR3 spans 14 amino acids. The CDR3: CASSYTPESYEQYV. The CDR3 DNA follows: TGTGCCAGCAGCTACACCCCTGAATCCTACGAGCAGTACGTC.